Sequencing of this T cell receptor (beta chain) was carried out in a study of OX40 agonist ivuxolimab in advanced cancers. Assay: immunoSEQ multiplex PCR; the TCRdb copy retains only in-frame clones and omits some. The sample holds 65,000 to 95,000 clones, around 92% seen once. The germline V gene encodes CDR1 MDHEN and CDR2 SYDVKM. Germline trimming cut 3 bases from V and 5 bases from J; bases unmatched to any gene: 11. CDR3 length: 16 residues. The TCR was taken from an adult with an advanced solid tumor such as melanoma, head and neck, liver or kidney cancer. The chain joins TRBV28 to TRBJ2-7; the match to TRBD2 covers 9 bases. This material consisted of CD4+ or CD8+ T cells sorted from blood, taken in a trial of the OX40 agonist ivuxolimab. The CDR3 bases are TGTGCCAGCAGTTTCTTTAGTAGCGGGAGTTTCCACGAGCAGTACTTC. Protein: CASSFFSSGSFHEQYF.